Listed below are T cell receptor beta chains from one sample, sequenced in a study of T cells in Graves' hyperthyroidism and ophthalmopathy. One entry per CDR3 protein results from TCRdb running MiXCR on the multiplex PCR reads. The data hold approximately 690,000 distinct CDR3 sequences, with less than 25% observed a single time. The source material was blood. Every receptor here comes from a man aged 25 to 40 with Graves' ophthalmopathy. CDR3s include the opening cysteine and the closing phenylalanine or tryptophan. The size field is filled for only some rows; it gives once, few, many or a size class.

size: NA; V: TRBV6-1; J: TRBJ1-4; CDR3: CASRRLGTGSNEKLFF
size: NA; V: TRBV20-1; J: TRBJ2-5; CDR3: CSAPLAGKTQYF
size: many; V: TRBV12-3/TRBV12-4; J: TRBJ1-1; CDR3: CASSLSWGSGTEAFF
size: NA; V: TRBV6-5; J: TRBJ1-5; CDR3: CASSYSVGSLNQPQHF
size: NA; V: TRBV6-2/TRBV6-3; J: TRBJ2-1; CDR3: CASRAIAGARFF
size: many; V: TRBV12-3/TRBV12-4; J: TRBJ2-3; CDR3: CASSLQLAGTDTQYF
size: few; V: TRBV18; J: TRBJ2-7; CDR3: CASSPPSGVLEQYF
size: many; V: TRBV5-1; J: TRBJ2-7; CDR3: CASSPGQPFRPTYEQYF
size: many; V: TRBV7-2; J: TRBJ1-1; CDR3: CASRTPRQSNTEAFF
size: NA; V: TRBV6-5; J: TRBJ2-1; CDR3: CASSYSPSGRADNEQFF
size: many; V: TRBV2; J: TRBJ2-1; CDR3: CASSVRPDSYNEQFF
size: few; V: TRBV16; J: TRBJ2-7; CDR3: CASSQLSGGGYEQYF
size: many; V: TRBV28; J: TRBJ1-2; CDR3: CASSLLLPGGGYTF
size: few; V: TRBV6-2/TRBV6-3; J: TRBJ1-5; CDR3: CASRTGTANNQPQHF
size: NA; V: TRBV14; J: TRBJ1-1; CDR3: CASSQVWCPGTVGCGVGVNTEAFF
size: many; V: TRBV12-3/TRBV12-4; J: TRBJ2-7; CDR3: CASSLGQAGEQYF
size: NA; V: TRBV5-8; J: TRBJ2-7; CDR3: CASSLLGGTQIPYEQYF
size: NA; V: TRBV6-1; J: TRBJ2-7; CDR3: CASSTRISSYEQYF
size: many; V: TRBV11-3; J: TRBJ2-7; CDR3: CASSLRGGGEQYF